These 25 T cell receptor beta chains originate from one sample sequenced in a study of T-cell memory formation after mild COVID-19. TCRdb re-analysed the 5' RACE reads in MiXCR, keeping a single row per CDR3 protein. Of over 250,000 distinct CDR3 sequences listed, roughly 15% are singletons. The sequenced sample was PBMCs or a T cell subset sorted from them (not recorded which). These receptors all come from a man between 18 and 35 years old who had mild COVID-19 (a few samples of this study predate the infection). Cell type and time point are not known.

This rearrangement joins TRBV7-6 to TRBJ1-3; 10 bases are a match to TRBD1. The CDR3 covers 16 residues. The germline CDR1 and CDR2 sequences are SGHVS and FNYEAQ. V lost 5 bases and J lost 0; bases outside the gene matches: 4. The CDR3 nucleotides are TGTGCCAGCAGCCGGGACAGGGGATTCTCTGGAAACACCATATATTTT. Its protein is CASSRDRGFSGNTIYF.

At least ten counts were recorded for this clonotype. This chain joins TRBV7-8 and TRBJ2-3, with 7 bases lining up with TRBD1. After removal of 8 bases from V and 5 bases from J, the junction contained 10 bases not matched to a gene. The CDR3 contains 14 residues. The germline CDR1 and CDR2 sequences are SGHVS and FQNEAQ. The CDR3, as DNA: TGTGCCAGCCGGGGCGAGGGGGCGATAGATACGCAGTATTTT. This encodes CASRGEGAIDTQYF. Supplemented by reference TRBV7-8 and TRBJ2-3, the full variable domain reads GAGVSQSPRYKVAKRGQDVALRCDPISGHVSLFWYQQALGQGPEFLTYFQNEAQLDKSGLPSDRFFAERPEGSVSTLKIQRTQQEDSAVYLCASRGEGAIDTQYFGPGTRLTVL.

The chain has TRBV29-1 and TRBJ1-2; weak D call: TRBD1 (5 bases). The V gene lost 4 bases and the J gene lost 6 bases, with 15 bases spanning the gap. Germline V CDR1 and CDR2: SQVTM, ANQGSEA. The CDR3 runs to 13 residues. In DNA form, the CDR3 reads TGCAGCGTTGGGGACCGATCTTGGGATGGCTACACCTTC. It is translated as CSVGDRSWDGYTF.

The CDR3 sequence is CASSRSDRLSTDTQYF. For the CDR3, the DNA is TGTGCCAGCAGCCGATCGGACAGACTAAGCACAGATACGCAGTATTTT. The chain is built from TRBV4-2 and TRBJ2-3; maybe TRBD1 (6 bases). The CDR3 contains 16 residues. From germline, CDR1 is LGHNA and CDR2 YNFKEQ. V lost 4 bases and J lost 0, with 14 bases in between.

The chain is built from TRBV28 and TRBJ1-3; D is unresolved. V was trimmed by 5 bases and J by 4 bases, leaving 15 bases between them. The CDR3 loop spans 15 amino acids. Germline-derived CDR1 and CDR2 are MDHEN and SYDVKM. CDR3 bases: TGTGCCAGCAGTCCCCCCGGGTCTTCAGGAAACACCATATATTTT. Its protein is CASSPPGSSGNTIYF.

This chain uses TRBV5-1 with TRBJ1-2; 8 bases align to TRBD1. From germline, CDR1 is SGHRS and CDR2 YFSETQ. V trimming: 5 bases; J trimming: 5 bases; junction bases outside the gene matches: 11. The CDR3 loop spans 15 amino acids. This CDR3 reads CASREMGQGAYGYTF. The CDR3, as DNA: TGCGCCAGCAGGGAAATGGGGCAGGGGGCGTATGGCTACACCTTC.

V is TRBV19 and J is TRBJ1-6; maybe TRBD1 (6 bases). Germline CDR1 reads LNHDA; CDR2 reads SQIVND (reference sequence). There are 16 residues in the CDR3. V gave up 3 bases and J gave up 5 bases, with 14 bases separating them. As DNA, the CDR3 is TGTGCCAGTAGTATCCGGGGGCGGAATGATAATTCACCCCTCCACTTT. It codes for CASSIRGRNDNSPLHF. Variable domain in full (rest from reference TRBV19 and TRBJ1-6): DGGITQSPKYLFRKEGQNVTLSCEQNLNHDAMYWYRQDPGQGLRLIYYSQIVNDFQKGDIAEGYSVSREKKESFPLTVTSAQKNPTAFYLCASSIRGRNDNSPLHFGNGTRLTVT.

This clonotype was detected ten times or more. This chain links TRBV4-1 with TRBJ2-3; 7 nucleotides match TRBD1. The V gene end was trimmed by 0 bases and the J gene end by 0 bases; junction bases not matched to a gene: 3. The CDR3 runs 16 residues. Germline loops: CDR1 MGHRA, CDR2 YSYEKL. As DNA, the CDR3 is TGCGCCAGCAGCCAAGAACAGGGGCCTAGCACAGATACGCAGTATTTT. Its translation is CASSQEQGPSTDTQYF.

The CDR3 loop reads CAIRSGAGSYNEQFF. In nucleotides, the CDR3 is TGTGCCATCAGGTCGGGGGCAGGCTCCTACAATGAGCAGTTCTTC. This sequence joins TRBV10-3 and TRBJ2-1; either TRBD1 or TRBD2 may supply D (6 bases each). This CDR3 spans 15 amino acids. Germline V gene data show CDR1 as ENHRY and CDR2 as SYGVKD. The V gene lost 6 bases and the J gene lost 0 bases, with 12 bases spanning the gap.

There are many counts of this clonotype. This chain links TRBV6-5 with TRBJ2-1; D is ambiguous. Germline V lookup: CDR1 MNHEY, CDR2 SVGAGI. V lost 2 bases, J lost 0 bases, and 8 bases lay in between. This CDR3 spans 15 amino acids. CDR3 protein: CASSYGINSYNEQFF. CDR3 sequence (DNA): TGTGCCAGCAGTTACGGGATAAACTCCTACAATGAGCAGTTCTTC.

The chain combines TRBV7-8 with TRBJ2-2, with D unclear. V was clipped by 0 bases and J by 0 bases, with 11 bases between them. Germline loops: CDR1 SGHVS, CDR2 FQNEAQ. The CDR3 runs 17 residues. In nucleotides, the CDR3 is TGTGCCAGCAGCTTAGCAGTCGTCGCCGCGAACACCGGGGAGCTGTTTTTT. Residues: CASSLAVVAANTGELFF. Combining the CDR3 with reference TRBV7-8 and TRBJ2-2 gives the whole variable domain GAGVSQSPRYKVAKRGQDVALRCDPISGHVSLFWYQQALGQGPEFLTYFQNEAQLDKSGLPSDRFFAERPEGSVSTLKIQRTQQEDSAVYLCASSLAVVAANTGELFFGEGSRLTVL.

In this sample, this clonotype turned up many times. Relative to the germline gene, one junction end is altered; a read error may explain this. This sequence joins TRBV7-2 and TRBJ2-5, with no clear D. The CDR3 is 11 residues long. CDR1 SGHTA and CDR2 FQGNSA come from the germline V gene. The CDR3 loop reads CASSFTETQYF. CDR3 coding DNA: TGCGCCAGCAGCTTTACGGAGACCCAGTACTTC. Based on the CDR3 plus reference TRBV7-2 and TRBJ2-5, the full variable domain is GAGVSQSPSNKVTEKGKDVELRCDPISGHTALYWYRQSLGQGLEFLIYFQGNSAPDKSGLPSDRFSAERTGGSVSTLTIQRTQQEDSAVYLCASSFTETQYFGPGTRLLVL.

This clonotype was counted ten times or more. V and J are TRBV19 and TRBJ1-1; 10 bases are shared with TRBD1. This CDR3 is built from 17 residues. V lost 7 bases to trimming and J lost 3 bases; unmatched junction nucleotides: 14. CDR1 is LNHDA and CDR2 is SQIVND in the germline V gene (reference sequence). CDR3 protein: CASNSYDRGQEDTEAFF. The CDR3 nucleotides read TGTGCCAGTAATTCCTATGACAGGGGGCAAGAGGACACTGAAGCTTTCTTT.

This clonotype was counted a few times. The gene calls are TRBV7-8 and TRBJ2-1, with D possibly being TRBD2 (6 bases). This CDR3 comprises 13 residues. V was shortened by 5 bases and J by 10 bases, with 15 bases between the two germline ends. Per the germline V gene, CDR1 is SGHVS and CDR2 is FQNEAQ. CDR3 in amino acids: CASSLLHGGEQFF. CDR3 nucleotide sequence: TGTGCCAGCAGCCTCCTTCACGGAGGGGAGCAGTTCTTC.

The rearrangement joins TRBV21-1 to TRBJ2-1; no DNA check was done on the table's D call, TRBD2. TRBV21-1 is an annotated pseudogene. This CDR3 spans 19 amino acids. CDR3 sequence reads: CASRKADGVKTTRYNEQFF. The CDR3 DNA is TGTGCCAGCCGAAAGGCCGACGGCGTGAAGACTACTCGGTACAATGAGCAGTTCTTC.

This chain uses TRBV20-1 with TRBJ2-3; D remains ambiguous. The CDR3 length is 11 residues. The germline V gene has CDR1 DFQATT and CDR2 SNEGSKA (reference sequence). Trimming took off 6 bases at V and 8 bases at J, with 12 bases between the two ends. CDR3 DNA sequence: TGCAGTGCCCCTTGGGATGGTACGCAGTATTTT. Its protein product is CSAPWDGTQYF.

This clonotype was counted only a few times. This rearrangement joins TRBV5-1 to TRBJ2-6, with TRBD1 identical over 9 bases. This CDR3 comprises 17 residues. CDR1 is SGHRS and CDR2 is YFSETQ in the germline V gene. The V and J ends lost 7 bases and 0 bases, in that order; junction bases with no gene match: 8. The CDR3 spells CASARDRAISGANVLTF. As DNA, the CDR3 is TGCGCCAGCGCACGGGACAGGGCAATCTCTGGGGCCAACGTCCTGACTTTC. The full variable domain, with the rest looked up from reference TRBV5-1 and TRBJ2-6, is KAGVTQTPRYLIKTRGQQVTLSCSPISGHRSVSWYQQTPGQGLQFLFEYFSETQRNKGNFPGRFSGRQFSNSRSEMNVSTLELGDSALYLCASARDRAISGANVLTFGAGSRLTVL.

The V and J genes are TRBV7-9 and TRBJ2-2; 7 nucleotides line up with TRBD1. With V trimmed by 5 bases and J by 0 bases, 6 bases remained unmatched. Germline V CDR1 and CDR2: SEHNR, FQNEAQ (reference sequence). The CDR3 contains 16 residues. DNA of the CDR3: TGTGCCAGCAGCCCGACCGGGACAGCGAACACCGGGGAGCTGTTTTTT. Translated, it gives CASSPTGTANTGELFF.

This chain connects TRBV30 to TRBJ1-4; D unclear. This CDR3 has 12 residues. CDR1 GTSNPN and CDR2 SVGIG come from the germline V gene (reference sequence). Trimming cost V 0 bases and J 7 bases, with 6 bases left between them. CDR3 coding DNA: TGTGCCTGGAGTGTATTGCGTGAAAAACTGTTTTTT. It specifies CAWSVLREKLFF.

This chain links TRBV28 with TRBJ2-3, with 7 bases aligning to TRBD1. This CDR3 has 16 residues. Trimming cost V 0 bases and J 4 bases; bases outside gene matches: 7. Germline-derived CDR1 and CDR2 are MDHEN and SYDVKM. The CDR3 DNA reads as TGTGCCAGCAGTTTATGGGGGGACAGCCTTTCAGATACGCAGTATTTT. This sequence encodes CASSLWGDSLSDTQYF.

This clonotype was counted only a few times. The V call is TRBV20-1, the J call TRBJ1-5; D is unclear. The V gene lost 5 bases and the J gene lost 9 bases, with 14 bases spanning the gap. Germline lookup yields CDR1 DFQATT and CDR2 SNEGSKA (reference sequence). This CDR3 contains 12 residues. CDR3 DNA: TGCAGTGCTCCGGGCCTACAAACGCCCCAGCATTTT. Its protein product is CSAPGLQTPQHF.

The V and J genes are TRBV18 and TRBJ1-1; D gene uncertain. Trimming shortened V by 8 bases and J by 11 bases, and 15 bases separated the two germline ends. The CDR3 is made up of 11 amino acids. Per germline, CDR1 KGHSH and CDR2 LQKENI. CDR3 region: CASTSGRGAFF. For the CDR3, the DNA is TGTGCCAGCACCTCGGGCCGAGGGGCTTTCTTT. Full variable domain (rest looked up from reference TRBV18 and TRBJ1-1): NAGVMQNPRHLVRRRGQEARLRCSPMKGHSHVYWYRQLPEEGLKFMVYLQKENIIDESGMPKERFSAEFPKEGPSILRIQQVVRGDSAAYFCASTSGRGAFFGQGTRLTVV.

V gene TRBV11-2 combines with J gene TRBJ2-5, with 9 bases lining up with TRBD1. The CDR3 is 14 residues long. Germline lookup yields CDR1 SGHAT and CDR2 FQNNGV. J lost 3 bases, V lost 7 bases, and 6 bases had no gene match. In DNA, the CDR3 is TGTGCCAGCACTCCGTGGACAGGGGAAGAGACCCAGTACTTC. This sequence encodes CASTPWTGEETQYF.

This clonotype was seen a handful of times. This chain links TRBV7-3 with TRBJ1-5; the match to TRBD1 covers 8 bases. V trimming: 2 bases; J trimming: 7 bases; junction bases outside the gene matches: 10. Germline-derived CDR1 and CDR2 are SGHTA and FQGTGA. The CDR3 extends over 16 amino acids. Here the CDR3 reads CASSLADREEVQPQHF. CDR3 nucleotides: TGTGCCAGCAGCTTAGCGGACAGGGAGGAAGTCCAGCCCCAGCATTTT.

The chain carries TRBV12-3 or TRBV12-4 and TRBJ2-7; 8 bases fit TRBD1. CDR3 length equals 16 residues. Losses at the gene ends were 1 base for V and 6 bases for J; bases not matched to a gene: 11. DNA for the CDR3: TGTGCCAGCAGTTTAGGATCGGGCAGGGGGCTTTCCGAGCAGTACTTC. Translated, it gives CASSLGSGRGLSEQYF.